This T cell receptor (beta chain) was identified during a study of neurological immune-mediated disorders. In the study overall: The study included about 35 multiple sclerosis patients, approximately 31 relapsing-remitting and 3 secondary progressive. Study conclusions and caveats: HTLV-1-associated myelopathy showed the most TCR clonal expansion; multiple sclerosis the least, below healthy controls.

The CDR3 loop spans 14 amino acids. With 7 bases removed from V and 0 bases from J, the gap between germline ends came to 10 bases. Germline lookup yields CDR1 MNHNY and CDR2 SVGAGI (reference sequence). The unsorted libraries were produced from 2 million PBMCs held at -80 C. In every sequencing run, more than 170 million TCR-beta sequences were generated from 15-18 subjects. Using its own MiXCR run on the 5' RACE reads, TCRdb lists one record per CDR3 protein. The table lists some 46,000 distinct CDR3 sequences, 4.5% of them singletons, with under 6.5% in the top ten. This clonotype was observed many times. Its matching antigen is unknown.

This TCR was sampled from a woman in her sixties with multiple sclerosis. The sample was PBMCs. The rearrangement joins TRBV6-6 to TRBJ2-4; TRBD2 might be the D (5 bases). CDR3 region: CASTPGVAKNIQYF. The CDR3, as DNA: TGTGCCAGCACCCCCGGGGTAGCCAAAAACATTCAGTACTTC.